These 6 T cell receptor beta chains were sequenced from one sample in a study of CD8 T cells in Susac syndrome. It was with random hexamers that about 0.45 to 1 ug RNA was reverse transcribed. TCRdb passed the immunoSEQ multiplex PCR reads through MiXCR, listing each CDR3 protein once. The profile shows some 160,000 distinct CDR3 sequences, 95% of them singletons. The sequencing input was CD4+ T cells from PBMCs. These receptors were obtained from a human donor with Susac syndrome.

J is TRBJ2-6 and V is TRBV28; D is uncertain. CDR3 length equals 15 residues. Trimming stripped 7 bases from V and 3 bases from J, with 13 bases between. Germline assignment: CDR1 MDHEN and CDR2 SYDVKM. The CDR3 here is CASTTDPGGANVLTF. DNA for the CDR3: TGTGCCAGCACAACCGACCCAGGTGGGGCCAACGTCCTGACTTTC.

This chain joins TRBV4-1 and TRBJ2-1; D is possibly TRBD2 (6 bases). Germline CDR1 reads MGHRA; CDR2 reads YSYEKL. This CDR3 spans 15 amino acids. Trimming took 1 base from V and 5 from J, leaving 12 bases between them. CDR3 protein: CASSQGPSENNEQFF. CDR3 DNA sequence: TGCGCCAGCAGCCAAGGACCTAGCGAAAACAATGAGCAGTTCTTC.

The chain uses TRBV20-1 and TRBJ1-1, with a tentative D call TRBD1 (6 bases). CDR3 length: 13 amino acids. Germline values: CDR1 DFQATT, CDR2 SNEGSKA (reference sequence). Trimming stripped 7 bases from V and 5 bases from J, with 17 bases between. The CDR3, as DNA: TGCAGTGGCTTGACAGGTCGCCAAACTGAAGCTTTCTTT. This sequence encodes CSGLTGRQTEAFF.

The J gene is TRBJ2-7, the V gene TRBV28; D is uncertain. There are 11 residues in the CDR3. Trimming stripped 5 bases from V and 3 bases from J, with 5 bases between. From germline, CDR1 is MDHEN and CDR2 SYDVKM. For the CDR3, the DNA is TGTGCCAGCAGTCCTTACTACGAGCAGTACTTC. It translates to CASSPYYEQYF.

The J gene is TRBJ2-2, the V gene TRBV20-1; D unresolved. V was pared by 4 bases and J by 0 bases, with 6 bases between. Per germline, CDR1 DFQATT and CDR2 SNEGSKA (reference sequence). The CDR3 length is 13 residues. CDR3 residues: CSAKSPNTGELFF. The CDR3 coding sequence is TGCAGTGCTAAGTCACCGAACACCGGGGAGCTGTTTTTT.

The chain recombines TRBV11-2 with TRBJ2-2; weak D call: TRBD2 (5 bases). V shed 5 bases and J shed 0 bases, with 10 bases lying between them. The CDR3 loop spans 15 amino acids. Germline-derived CDR1 and CDR2 are SGHAT and FQNNGV. The CDR3 nucleotides read TGTGCCAGCAGCAAATCCGGGACGAACACCGGGGAGCTGTTTTTT. Its translation: CASSKSGTNTGELFF.